The 28 T cell receptor beta chains below come from one sample, sequenced in a study of blood T cell repertoires in COVID-19. Measured with immunoSEQ multiplex PCR; TCRdb has only the in-frame clones, and not every one. Among some 300,000 clones listed, around nine tenths were seen once. The sequencing sample was made of PBMCs or T cells enriched from blood (not recorded which). These receptors were collected from a woman between 50 and 59 years old who had been exposed to COVID-19.

Note on this clone: The sample has other DNA sequences that encode this CDR3 too. This chain uses TRBV5-1 with TRBJ1-4, with D tentatively TRBD1 (6 bases). V gave up 0 bases and J gave up 3 bases, with 6 bases separating them. This CDR3 is 14 amino acids long. The germline gives CDR1 SGHRS, CDR2 YFSETQ. The CDR3 DNA reads as TGCGCCAGCAGCTTGGGGACAGCTAATGAAAAACTGTTTTTT. This encodes CASSLGTANEKLFF.

V gene TRBV5-4 combines with J gene TRBJ1-2, with D perhaps TRBD1 (5 bases). V was trimmed by 3 bases and J by 7 bases, leaving 19 bases between them. The CDR3 sequence is 15 residues long. Germline CDR1 reads SGHNT; CDR2 reads YYREEE (reference sequence). CDR3 sequence (DNA): TGTGCCAGCAGCTCCTTAATGACAGTGACTGGTGGCTACACCTTC. This gives the protein CASSSLMTVTGGYTF.

The V and J genes are TRBV19 and TRBJ2-1, with 14 bases that match TRBD2. The CDR3 covers 13 residues. J gave up 8 bases and V 9 bases, and 3 bases lay outside the gene matches. From germline, CDR1 is LNHDA and CDR2 SQIVND (reference sequence). This CDR3 is CASRGLAGDEQFF. Written as DNA, the CDR3 is TGTGCCAGCCGGGGACTAGCGGGGGATGAGCAGTTCTTC.

The chain has TRBV28 and TRBJ1-4, with 7 bases lining up with TRBD1. The CDR3 contains 13 residues. In germline, CDR1 is MDHEN, CDR2 SYDVKM. J was trimmed by 7 bases and V by 7 bases; bases with no gene match: 6. CDR3 loop: CASNANRGEKLFF. The DNA for the CDR3 is TGTGCCAGCAACGCGAACAGGGGTGAAAAACTGTTTTTT.

This chain connects TRBV18 to TRBJ2-7; D is ambiguous. The V gene lost 1 base and the J gene lost 1 base, with 8 bases spanning the gap. The CDR3 is 14 amino acids. The germline V gene has CDR1 KGHSH and CDR2 LQKENI. The CDR3 DNA reads TGTGCCAGCTCACCACAGCTTGAGTCCTACGAGCAGTACTTC. It translates to CASSPQLESYEQYF.

This chain connects TRBV10-3 to TRBJ2-1; TRBD1 agrees at 7 bases. The germline V gene has CDR1 ENHRY and CDR2 SYGVKD. This CDR3 contains 14 residues. J gave up 10 bases and V 0 bases, and 6 bases lay outside the gene matches. CDR3 DNA: TGTGCCATCAGTGAGTCGCGAGGGGGCTGGGAGCAGTTCTTC. As protein: CAISESRGGWEQFF.

The gene calls are TRBV2 and TRBJ2-3; 9 positions match TRBD2. This CDR3 is built from 17 residues. Per the germline V gene, CDR1 is SNHLY and CDR2 is FYNNEI. V lost 1 base to trimming and J lost 0 bases; unmatched junction nucleotides: 5. The CDR3 protein is CASSEVSGGWSTDTQYF. Written as DNA, the CDR3 is TGTGCCAGCAGTGAAGTGAGCGGGGGGTGGAGCACAGATACGCAGTATTTT.

J is TRBJ1-1 and V is TRBV28; 7 nucleotides match TRBD1. Germline lookup yields CDR1 MDHEN and CDR2 SYDVKM. This CDR3 contains 13 residues. Germline trimming cut 10 bases from V and 0 bases from J; bases unmatched to any gene: 5. DNA for the CDR3: TGTGCCACCAGGGGACAGCTGAACACTGAAGCTTTCTTT. Protein: CATRGQLNTEAFF.

In DNA, the CDR3 is TGTGCCAGCAGGTTCCGGGACAGCCAATTCTCCTACGAGCAGTACTTC. Translating it yields CASRFRDSQFSYEQYF. The chain has TRBV28 and TRBJ2-7; 7 positions agree with TRBD1. V lost 6 bases to trimming and J lost 0 bases; unmatched junction nucleotides: 11. This CDR3 is 16 amino acids long. The V gene's germline CDR1 is MDHEN and CDR2 SYDVKM.

The chain combines TRBV6-1 with TRBJ1-3; D is possibly TRBD1 (5 bases). The CDR3 has 16 amino acids. V lost 2 bases to trimming and J lost 0 bases, with 11 bases between them. CDR1 and CDR2 (germline): MNHNS, SASEGT. The DNA for the CDR3 is TGTGCCAGCAGTGAAAGCTTGGGGGGCTCTGGAAACACCATATATTTT. It codes for CASSESLGGSGNTIYF.

V usage is TRBV25-1 and J usage is TRBJ2-7, with D perhaps TRBD1 (5 bases). Looked up from germline, CDR1 is MGHDK and CDR2 is SYGVNS. This CDR3 is built from 11 residues. Trimming took 11 bases from V and 3 from J, leaving 11 bases between them. The CDR3 loop reads CAGGTGYEQYF. The CDR3 coding sequence is TGTGCCGGCGGAACAGGCTACGAGCAGTACTTC.

The chain's CDR3 is CASSPQTSGDQETQYF. The CDR3 DNA is TGTGCCAGCAGCCCCCAGACTAGCGGTGACCAAGAGACCCAGTACTTC. The genes are TRBV7-8 and TRBJ2-5, with 9 bases lining up with TRBD2. After removal of 5 bases from V and 0 bases from J, the junction contained 7 bases not matched to a gene. This CDR3 is built from 16 residues. Germline V gene data show CDR1 as SGHVS and CDR2 as FQNEAQ.

The chain recombines TRBV29-1 with TRBJ2-3; possibly TRBD2 for D (5 bases). Trimming took 2 bases from V and 2 from J, leaving 11 bases between them. The CDR3 consists of 14 residues. Germline CDR1 is SQVTM and CDR2 is ANQGSEA. CDR3 coding DNA: TGCAGCGTTGAAAAAGCGGCCCACACAGATACGCAGTATTTT. Its protein product is CSVEKAAHTDTQYF.

This clone was found a few times. V usage is TRBV19 and J usage is TRBJ1-2; 8 bases match TRBD1. The CDR3 has 17 residues. Germline-derived CDR1 and CDR2 are LNHDA and SQIVND (reference sequence). The J segment lost 0 bases and the V segment lost 5 bases, leaving 11 bases of the junction unmatched. CDR3 loop: CASSFRTDRGSNYGYTF. The CDR3 nucleotides read TGTGCCAGTAGTTTCCGGACCGACAGGGGTTCTAACTATGGCTACACCTTC.

This rearrangement joins TRBV19 to TRBJ1-2, with 7 positions matching TRBD1. The CDR3 is made up of 16 amino acids. Trimming cost V 6 bases and J 3 bases; bases outside gene matches: 13. Germline lookup yields CDR1 LNHDA and CDR2 SQIVND (reference sequence). CDR3 coding DNA: TGTGCCAGTAGCTTAGAGGCTTACGGGACAGACTATGGCTACACCTTC. Residues: CASSLEAYGTDYGYTF.

V is TRBV12-3 or TRBV12-4 and J is TRBJ1-1; no reliable D call. V was trimmed by 7 bases and J by 6 bases, leaving 12 bases between them. This CDR3 region has 12 residues. The CDR3 here is CASKPRAAEAFF. As DNA, the CDR3 is TGTGCCAGCAAACCCCGAGCGGCTGAAGCTTTCTTT.

This chain uses TRBV5-6 with TRBJ1-2, with a possible D match to TRBD1 (6 bases). Per the germline V gene, CDR1 is SGHDT and CDR2 is YYEEEE. V was clipped by 3 bases and J by 5 bases, with 20 bases between them. The CDR3 runs to 16 residues. The CDR3 is CASSSGRAGEWYGYTF. The CDR3, as DNA: TGTGCCAGCAGCTCGGGCCGGGCAGGGGAATGGTATGGCTACACCTTC.

The chain recombines TRBV5-1 with TRBJ2-5, with TRBD2 matching over 7 bases. V was pared by 4 bases and J by 5 bases, with 11 bases of the junction left unmatched. The CDR3 is 15 amino acids. CDR1 is SGHRS and CDR2 is YFSETQ in the germline V gene. CDR3 bases: TGCGCCAGCAGCGCCTCCGGGACTAACAAGGAGACCCAGTACTTC. Amino acids: CASSASGTNKETQYF.

The rearrangement uses TRBV5-8 and TRBJ2-1, with D possibly being TRBD2 (5 bases). V dropped 5 bases and J dropped 0 bases, with 15 bases sitting between them. Germline CDR1 is SGHTS and CDR2 is YDEGEE. CDR3 size: 16 residues. For the CDR3, the DNA is TGTGCCAGCAGGTCTAGCCTACTGAGCTCCTACAATGAGCAGTTCTTC. It yields the protein CASRSSLLSSYNEQFF. Looking up the rest from reference TRBV5-8 and TRBJ2-1 gives the full variable domain: EAGVTQSPTHLIKTRGQQATLRCSPISGHTSVYWYQQALGLGLQFLLWYDEGEERNRGNFPPRFSGRQFPNYSSELNVNALELEDSALYLCASRSSLLSSYNEQFFGPGTRLTVL.

Concerning this clone itself: The same CDR3 is also encoded by other DNA sequences in this sample. The rearrangement links TRBV3-1 (or the pseudogene TRBV3-2) to TRBJ2-3; 8 nucleotides match TRBD1. V shed 4 bases, J shed 1 base, and the junction held 4 bases outside the gene matches. Germline values: CDR1 LGHDT, CDR2 YNNKEL (reference sequence). CDR3 size: 15 residues. The CDR3 reads CASSPGQGGTDTQYF. CDR3 DNA: TGTGCCAGCAGCCCCGGACAGGGAGGCACAGATACGCAGTATTTT.

This chain links TRBV15 with TRBJ1-5; 8 bases align to TRBD1. Germline CDR1 reads LNHNV; CDR2 reads YYDKDF (reference sequence). CDR3 length equals 17 residues. The V and J ends lost 1 base and 2 bases, in that order; junction bases with no gene match: 7. The CDR3 reads CATSRGPTGGGNQPQHF. The CDR3 coding sequence is TGTGCCACCAGCAGAGGGCCCACAGGGGGTGGCAATCAGCCCCAGCATTTT.

The chain uses TRBV4-1 and TRBJ2-3; 9 nucleotides align to TRBD1. After removal of 4 bases from V and 7 bases from J, the junction contained 18 bases not matched to a gene. The CDR3 is 18 residues long. From germline, CDR1 is MGHRA and CDR2 YSYEKL. In DNA, the CDR3 is TGCGCCAGCAGCCCCCAAACCACCGGGACAGGGTCAATATATACGCAGTATTTT. Protein: CASSPQTTGTGSIYTQYF.

This chain uses TRBV4-2 with TRBJ2-2, with TRBD2 matching over 13 bases. The ends lost 3 bases at V and 3 bases at J; junction bases unmatched: 4. Germline V lookup: CDR1 LGHNA, CDR2 YNFKEQ. The CDR3 runs to 17 residues. This CDR3 reads CASSHPGLAGHTGELFF. CDR3 bases: TGTGCCAGCAGCCACCCGGGACTAGCGGGGCACACCGGGGAGCTGTTTTTT.

This clone has a single count. The CDR3, as DNA: TGTGCCAGCAGCTTAGGGCCTGACAATAATTCACCCCTCCACTTT. Protein sequence: CASSLGPDNNSPLHF. The chain combines TRBV7-9 with TRBJ1-6; no definite D call. The CDR3 has 15 residues. Germline V gene lookup returns CDR1 SEHNR and CDR2 FQNEAQ (reference sequence). Trimming removed 1 base at V and 5 bases at J, with 9 bases between.

V is TRBV2 and J is TRBJ2-4; 7 bases align to TRBD1. V dropped 0 bases and J dropped 4; count of bases not matched to a gene: 9. The CDR3 has 17 residues. Germline CDR1 and CDR2: SNHLY and FYNNEI. In DNA, the CDR3 is TGTGCCAGCAGTGAAGCGCTTGCGACAGGGCCGAAAAACATTCAGTACTTC. Encoded protein: CASSEALATGPKNIQYF.

This clone was detected a few times. This CDR3 reads CASSFGSGTGGSEAFF. For the CDR3, the DNA is TGTGCCAGCAGCTTCGGTAGTGGGACAGGCGGATCTGAAGCTTTCTTT. The rearrangement joins TRBV28 to TRBJ1-1; TRBD1 agrees at 8 bases. The CDR3 has 16 amino acids. V dropped 6 bases and J dropped 6; count of bases not matched to a gene: 15. The germline V gene encodes CDR1 MDHEN and CDR2 SYDVKM.

V usage is TRBV25-1 and J usage is TRBJ2-5; 7 bases align to TRBD1. Trimming at V came to 4 bases and at J to 5 bases, leaving 7 bases not matched to a gene. In germline, CDR1 is MGHDK, CDR2 SYGVNS. The CDR3 loop spans 14 amino acids. CDR3 nucleotide sequence: TGTGCCAGCAGTGCCCGACAGGGTTGGGAGACCCAGTACTTC. Amino acid sequence: CASSARQGWETQYF.

This clone was found a few times. This sequence joins TRBV12-3 or TRBV12-4 and TRBJ1-2; D is possibly TRBD1 (5 bases). V was cut by 2 bases and J by 4 bases, with 8 bases left in between. This CDR3 contains 13 residues. This CDR3 reads CASSLQGSYGYTF. The DNA for the CDR3 is TGTGCCAGCAGTTTACAGGGTTCCTATGGCTACACCTTC.